This TCR beta chain was observed in a study of CD8 T cells in Susac syndrome. Across the whole study: Among sequenced Susac syndrome patients, more than five had active disease and eight were in remission.

It was with random hexamers that 0.5 to 1 ug RNA was reverse transcribed. An immunoSEQ multiplex PCR generated amplified TCR beta CDR3 products spanning 54 Vbeta and 13 Jbeta. TCRdb recomputed calls from the immunoSEQ multiplex PCR reads with MiXCR, one row per CDR3 protein. The sample has fewer than 140,000 distinct CDR3 sequences, roughly 94% seen once. Sequencing used CD8+ T cells from PBMCs. The sequence came from a human donor with Susac syndrome.

The CDR3 is CASSVRLAGPSNTGELFF. The CDR3, as DNA: TGTGCCAGCAGCGTAAGGCTAGCGGGGCCCTCGAACACCGGGGAGCTGTTTTTT. The chain links TRBV9 to TRBJ2-2; 9 nucleotides align to TRBD2. CDR1 and CDR2 (germline): SGDLS, YYNGEE. The V segment lost 1 base and the J segment 0 bases; nucleotides outside the gene matches: 7. This CDR3 spans 18 amino acids.